The rows below give T cell receptor beta chains drawn from one sample of a study of cytotoxic CD8 clonotypes in ibrutinib-treated CLL. The table came from immunoSEQ multiplex PCR; TCRdb's copy has only in-frame clones and leaves some out. The table lists approximately 280,000 clones, roughly 76% of them singletons. The input for sequencing was PBMCs, taken at disease progression, from a patient treated with ibrutinib. These receptors were taken from a human donor with chronic lymphocytic leukemia. Each CDR3 is given with its conserved first and last residue. The order of the fields is D gene, V gene, clone size, J gene, CDR3 length, CDR3 DNA, CDR3 protein. A D gene is named only where the DNA matches it firmly. Some rows mark clone size as missing; the rest say once, few, many or name a class of expanded clone.

-,TRBV15,-,TRBJ2-1,12,TGTGCCACCAGCCGCCGGGGTGATGAGCAGTTCTTC,CATSRRGDEQFF
TRBD1,TRBV28,-,TRBJ2-2,14,TGTGCCAGCAGTCCGCCGGGACAGGTTCGGGAGCTGTTTTTT,CASSPPGQVRELFF
TRBD2,TRBV5-1,-,TRBJ2-2,15,TGCGCCAGCAATAGCGGGGGCCGAAACACCGGGGAGCTGTTTTTT,CASNSGGRNTGELFF
-,TRBV13,-,TRBJ2-3,14,TGTGCCAGCAGCCCTCCATATCATGCAGATACGCAGTATTTT,CASSPPYHADTQYF
-,TRBV5-1,-,TRBJ2-1,14,TGCGCCAGCAGCACGGCTGGGGGCGGGAATGAGCAGTTCTTC,CASSTAGGGNEQFF
TRBD2,TRBV11-2,-,TRBJ2-5,14,TGTGCCAGCCGGGAGGTCCAGGGTGGTGAGACCCAGTACTTC,CASREVQGGETQYF
-,TRBV5-1,-,TRBJ2-7,14,TGCGCCAGCAGCTTGGGTAGGGGATCCTACGAGCAGTACTTC,CASSLGRGSYEQYF
TRBD2,TRBV6-5,-,TRBJ2-7,13,TGTGCCAGCAGTGCTAGCGGGAGCTACGAGCAGTACTTC,CASSASGSYEQYF
TRBD2,TRBV7-3,-,TRBJ2-3,16,TGTGCCAGCAGCTTATGGGGGACTACGACCACAGATACGCAGTATTTT,CASSLWGTTTTDTQYF
-,TRBV4-3,-,TRBJ1-4,17,TGCGCCAGCAGCCAAGAAGAGTTAAGAGGGATCGCCGGAAAACTGTTTTTT,CASSQEELRGIAGKLFF
-,TRBV6-5,once,TRBJ2-4,14,TGTGCCAGCAGTAAAACCGGGACGGGGAACATTCAGTACTTC,CASSKTGTGNIQYF
-,TRBV10-3,-,TRBJ2-7,15,TGTGCCATCAGTGAGTCGATGGGGGGCCCCTACGAGCAGTACTTC,CAISESMGGPYEQYF
-,TRBV11-2,few,TRBJ2-7,12,TGTGCCAGCAGCTTAGGTGAAGACGAGCAGTACTTC,CASSLGEDEQYF
TRBD1,TRBV7-9,-,TRBJ1-5,16,TGTGCCAGCAGCTCCGGGACAGGGGGCCGGGATCAGCCCCAGCATTTT,CASSSGTGGRDQPQHF
-,TRBV6-5,-,TRBJ1-1,15,TGTGCCAGCAGTTACTCAGTTGGCAGGGCCACTGAAGCTTTCTTT,CASSYSVGRATEAFF
TRBD2,TRBV19,-,TRBJ2-7,16,TGTGCCAGTAGCCCAAAAAGTGGGGGACTAGCGTACGAGCAGTACTTC,CASSPKSGGLAYEQYF
TRBD1,TRBV6-6,-,TRBJ1-1,15,TGTGCCAGCAGTTACTTTACCCGGGACAGTCTCGCCCCTTTCTTT,CASSYFTRDSLAPFF
TRBD2,TRBV28,-,TRBJ2-3,16,TGTGCCAGCAGGTCCCCTAAGGCGGGAGATATGGATACGCAGTATTTT,CASRSPKAGDMDTQYF
-,TRBV7-6,-,TRBJ2-3,14,TGTGCCAGCAGCTTATACGGGGGCACAGATACGCAGTATTTT,CASSLYGGTDTQYF
-,TRBV6-6,-,TRBJ1-2,11,TGTGCCAGCAGAAAAGGGTATGGCTACACCTTC,CASRKGYGYTF
-,TRBV9,-,TRBJ1-2,15,TGTGCCAGCAGCCCGACCGGGAGCCTTGCGGATGGCTACACCTTC,CASSPTGSLADGYTF
-,TRBV25-1,-,TRBJ2-7,15,TGTGCCAGCAGTGATGGGACCAACAACCTCTACGAGCAGTACTTC,CASSDGTNNLYEQYF